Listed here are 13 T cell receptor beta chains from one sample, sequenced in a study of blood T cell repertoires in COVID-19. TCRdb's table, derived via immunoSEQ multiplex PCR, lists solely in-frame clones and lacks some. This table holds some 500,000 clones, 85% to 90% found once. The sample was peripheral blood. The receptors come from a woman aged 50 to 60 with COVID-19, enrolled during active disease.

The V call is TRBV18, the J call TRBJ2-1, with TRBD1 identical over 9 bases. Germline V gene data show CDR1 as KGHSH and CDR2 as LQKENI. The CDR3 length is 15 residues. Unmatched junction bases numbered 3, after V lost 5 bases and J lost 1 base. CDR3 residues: CASSRQGESYNEQFF. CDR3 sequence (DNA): TGTGCCAGCTCAAGACAGGGGGAATCCTACAATGAGCAGTTCTTC.

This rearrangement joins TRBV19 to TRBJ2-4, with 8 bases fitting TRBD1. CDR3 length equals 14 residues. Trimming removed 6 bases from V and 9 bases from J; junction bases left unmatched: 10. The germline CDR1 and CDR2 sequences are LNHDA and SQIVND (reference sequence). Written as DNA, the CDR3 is TGTGCCAGTAGCCAGTCACAGGGGGTGAGCATTCAGTACTTC. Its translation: CASSQSQGVSIQYF.

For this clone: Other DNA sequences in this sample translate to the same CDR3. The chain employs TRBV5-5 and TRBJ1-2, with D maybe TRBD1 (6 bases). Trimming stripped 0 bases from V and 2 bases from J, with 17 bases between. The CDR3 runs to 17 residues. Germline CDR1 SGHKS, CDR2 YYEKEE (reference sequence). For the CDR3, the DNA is TGTGCCAGCAGCTTGGGGGACGGTGAACAGGGAAACTATGGCTACACCTTC. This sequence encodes CASSLGDGEQGNYGYTF.

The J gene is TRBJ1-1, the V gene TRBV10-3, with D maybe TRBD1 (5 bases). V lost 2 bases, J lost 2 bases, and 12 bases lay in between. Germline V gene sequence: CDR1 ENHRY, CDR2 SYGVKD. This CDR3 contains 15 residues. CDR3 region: CAISEDRNLNTEAFF. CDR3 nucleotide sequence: TGTGCCATCAGTGAGGACAGAAACCTAAACACTGAAGCTTTCTTT.

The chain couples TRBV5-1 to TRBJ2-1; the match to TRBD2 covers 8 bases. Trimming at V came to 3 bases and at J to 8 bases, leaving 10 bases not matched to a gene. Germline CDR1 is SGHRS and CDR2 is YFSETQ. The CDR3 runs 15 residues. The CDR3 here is CASSYLSGGRDEQFF. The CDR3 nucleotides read TGCGCCAGCAGCTACCTGAGCGGGGGTAGGGATGAGCAGTTCTTC.

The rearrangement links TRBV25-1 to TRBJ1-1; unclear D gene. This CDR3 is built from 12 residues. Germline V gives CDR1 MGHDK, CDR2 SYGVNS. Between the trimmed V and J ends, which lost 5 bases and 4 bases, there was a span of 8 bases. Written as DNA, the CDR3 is TGTGCCAGCAGTCCCTCGGGCACTGAAGCTTTCTTT. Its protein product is CASSPSGTEAFF.

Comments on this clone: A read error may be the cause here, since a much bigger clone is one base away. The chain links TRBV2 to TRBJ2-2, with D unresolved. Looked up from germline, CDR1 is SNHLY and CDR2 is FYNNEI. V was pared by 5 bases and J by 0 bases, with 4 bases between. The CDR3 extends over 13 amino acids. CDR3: CASSPANTGELFF. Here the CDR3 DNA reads TGTGCCAGCAGTCCAGCGAACACCGGGGAGCTGTTTTTT.

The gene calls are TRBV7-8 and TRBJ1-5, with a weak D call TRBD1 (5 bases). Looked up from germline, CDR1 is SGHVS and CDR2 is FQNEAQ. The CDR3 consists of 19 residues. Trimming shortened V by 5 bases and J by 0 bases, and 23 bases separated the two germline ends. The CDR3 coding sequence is TGTGCCAGCAGCCGGACGGTGAGTGGCGGGACGTATAGCAATCAGCCCCAGCATTTT. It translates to CASSRTVSGGTYSNQPQHF.

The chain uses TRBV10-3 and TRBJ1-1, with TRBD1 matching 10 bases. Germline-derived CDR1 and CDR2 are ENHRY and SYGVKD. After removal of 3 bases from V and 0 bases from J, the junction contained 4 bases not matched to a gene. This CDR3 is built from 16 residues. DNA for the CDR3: TGTGCCATCAGTGAAGGACAGGGGGGAGTGAACACTGAAGCTTTCTTT. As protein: CAISEGQGGVNTEAFF.

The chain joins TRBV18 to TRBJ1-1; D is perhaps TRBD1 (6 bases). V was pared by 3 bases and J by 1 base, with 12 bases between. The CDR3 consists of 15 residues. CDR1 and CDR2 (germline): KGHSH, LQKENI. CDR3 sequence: CASSPIRQENTEAFF. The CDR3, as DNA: TGTGCCAGCTCACCGATAAGACAGGAGAACACTGAAGCTTTCTTT.

The CDR3 protein is CASSVDPAGRGLYEQYF. The CDR3 bases are TGTGCCAGCAGCGTAGACCCCGCGGGCAGGGGCCTCTACGAGCAGTACTTC. The V gene is TRBV9, the J gene TRBJ2-7, with a possible D match to TRBD1 (6 bases). The CDR3 has 17 amino acids. Germline V gene data show CDR1 as SGDLS and CDR2 as YYNGEE. V lost 0 bases to trimming and J lost 3 bases, with 19 bases between them.

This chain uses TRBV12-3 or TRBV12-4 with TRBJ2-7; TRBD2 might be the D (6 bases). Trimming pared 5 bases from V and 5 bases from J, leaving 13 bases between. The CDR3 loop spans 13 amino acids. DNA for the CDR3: TGTGCCAGCAGTCGGTCCGGGGGAAACGAGCAGTACTTC. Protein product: CASSRSGGNEQYF.

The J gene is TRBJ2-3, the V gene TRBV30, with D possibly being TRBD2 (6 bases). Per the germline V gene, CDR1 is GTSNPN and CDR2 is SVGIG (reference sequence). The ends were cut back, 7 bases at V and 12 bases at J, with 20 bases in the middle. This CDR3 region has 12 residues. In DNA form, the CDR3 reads TGTGCCTTCGAAGATCGCGGGACGTCTCAGTATTTT. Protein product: CAFEDRGTSQYF.